The 22 T cell receptor beta chains reported below all come from one sample, sequenced in a study of Graves' ophthalmopathy and Graves' hyperthyroidism. TCR beta CDR3 amplification used RNA transcripts. First-round RT-PCR with HTBI primers preceded a second-round multiplex PCR. TCRdb reprocessed the multiplex PCR reads with MiXCR, giving one entry per CDR3 protein. This table has some 370,000 distinct CDR3 sequences, about 17% appearing once. Input material: peripheral blood. These receptor sequences come from an adult woman with stable Graves' hyperthyroidism.

This clonotype was found many times. At one end, the junction sequence differs from germline, possibly due to a read error. The rearrangement links TRBV6-1 to TRBJ1-1; a weak D match, TRBD1 (5 bases). The V gene's germline CDR1 is MNHNS and CDR2 SASEGT. This CDR3 comprises 16 residues. The CDR3 region has the DNA TGTGCCAGCAGTAGACATAAAAAGGGATGGGGCACTGAAACTTTCTTT. Translating gives CASSRHKKGWGTETFF.

This clonotype was counted at least ten times. The chain is built from TRBV6-5 and TRBJ2-5; D is unresolved. Per the germline V gene, CDR1 is MNHEY and CDR2 is SVGAGI. With 0 bases removed from V and 6 bases from J, the gap between germline ends came to 14 bases. This CDR3 is built from 15 residues. The CDR3 here is CASSYSRLSSQTQYF. CDR3 sequence (DNA): TGTGCCAGCAGTTACTCGCGGTTGTCTAGTCAGACCCAGTACTTC.

This clonotype has a count of ten or more. The chain employs TRBV19 and TRBJ1-1, with D hard to call. With 3 bases removed from V and 3 bases from J, the gap between germline ends came to 8 bases. CDR1 and CDR2 from the germline V gene are LNHDA and SQIVND (reference sequence). The CDR3 totals 13 residues. The CDR3 sequence: CASSMKQDTEAFF. As DNA, the CDR3 is TGTGCCAGTAGTATGAAACAAGACACTGAAGCTTTCTTT.

This clonotype showed up many times. V is TRBV20-1 and J is TRBJ2-5; D gene unclear. CDR3 length: 10 residues. The germline V gene has CDR1 DFQATT and CDR2 SNEGSKA (reference sequence). The V and J ends lost 8 bases and 2 bases respectively, with 6 bases between them. The CDR3 is CSPKQETQYF. CDR3 in DNA: TGCAGTCCAAAGCAAGAGACCCAGTACTTC.

V and J are TRBV12-3 or TRBV12-4 and TRBJ1-1; 7 bases agree with TRBD1. CDR3 size: 15 residues. The ends lost 6 bases at V and 1 base at J; junction bases unmatched: 8. The DNA for the CDR3 is TGTGCCAGCAGAGCCGGGGGACAGACGAACACTGAAGCTTTCTTT. Protein sequence: CASRAGGQTNTEAFF.

This clonotype has ten or more counts. This rearrangement joins TRBV7-3 to TRBJ1-1; the match to TRBD1 covers 7 bases. Trimming took 4 bases from V and 4 from J; bases not matched to a gene: 6. Germline lookup yields CDR1 SGHTA and CDR2 FQGTGA. There are 14 residues in the CDR3. CDR3 in amino acids: CASSSTGMGTEAFF. CDR3 in DNA: TGTGCCAGCAGCTCGACAGGGATGGGCACTGAAGCTTTCTTT.

This clonotype was seen more than once but under ten times. This chain uses TRBV18 with TRBJ2-4; D uncertain. The germline V gene encodes CDR1 KGHSH and CDR2 LQKENI. With 3 bases removed from V and 3 bases from J, the gap between germline ends came to 9 bases. This CDR3 is 14 amino acids long. CDR3 nucleotides: TGTGCCAGCTCACCGCAAAGTGGCAAAAACATTCAGTACTTC. Its translation is CASSPQSGKNIQYF.

This clonotype occurred many times. The chain has TRBV15 and TRBJ2-2, with TRBD2 identical over 15 bases. CDR1 is LNHNV, CDR2 YYDKDF, per germline (reference sequence). With V trimmed by 8 bases and J by 4 bases, 11 bases remained unmatched. The CDR3 extends over 18 amino acids. The CDR3 DNA reads TGTGCCACCGGGACCGGGACTAGCGGGAGGCCCAGCACCGGGGAGCTGTTTTTT. As protein: CATGTGTSGRPSTGELFF.

This clonotype was observed at least ten times. The junction does not match germline at one end; this may be a read error. CDR3 amino acids: CASSDRMGLDYSF. The DNA for the CDR3 is TGTGCCAGCAGTGACCGGATGGGACTAGACTATTCCTTC. The V gene is TRBV2, the J gene TRBJ2-4; 8 nucleotides agree with TRBD2. Germline V CDR1 and CDR2: SNHLY, FYNNEI. The CDR3 is 13 amino acids.

This clonotype was counted many times. The chain is built from TRBV28 and TRBJ2-5; 9 bases fit TRBD1. Looked up from germline, CDR1 is MDHEN and CDR2 is SYDVKM. The CDR3 is 15 amino acids. The V gene end was trimmed by 5 bases and the J gene end by 6 bases; junction bases not matched to a gene: 10. The chain's CDR3 is CASSNRDRDFQTQYF. CDR3 nucleotide sequence: TGTGCCAGCAGTAACCGGGACAGGGATTTTCAGACCCAGTACTTC.

This clonotype appeared many times. V gene TRBV19 combines with J gene TRBJ1-5; D perhaps matches TRBD1 (6 bases). Germline V gene sequence: CDR1 LNHDA, CDR2 SQIVND (reference sequence). The length of the CDR3 is 17 residues. Trimming pared 5 bases from V and 3 bases from J, leaving 20 bases between. CDR3 DNA sequence: TGTGCCAGTAGTTCGCTCGGCTCTGGGGGGCTCAATCAGCCCCAGCATTTT. Translation: CASSSLGSGGLNQPQHF.

The chain is built from TRBV7-8 and TRBJ2-7, with D perhaps being TRBD1 or TRBD2 (5 bases each). The CDR3 totals 15 residues. Trimming took off 8 bases at V and 0 bases at J, with 17 bases between the two ends. Germline V gene lookup returns CDR1 SGHVS and CDR2 FQNEAQ. For the CDR3, the DNA is TGTGCCAGCTCACCCGGGACGGGAATCTCCTACGAGCAGTACTTC. It yields the protein CASSPGTGISYEQYF.

This clonotype was detected ten times or more. A junction boundary mismatches the germline segment, possibly from a read error. This chain uses TRBV2 with TRBJ2-7; D unclear. This CDR3 contains 12 residues. In germline, CDR1 is SNHLY, CDR2 FYNNEI. The CDR3: CASSSYSCEQYF. The CDR3 DNA reads as TGTGCCAGCAGTTCCTATTCCTGCGAGCAGTACTTC.

The V call is TRBV7-2, the J call TRBJ1-6, with a tentative D call TRBD1 (5 bases). This CDR3 is 13 amino acids long. Trimming stripped 5 bases from V and 5 bases from J, with 7 bases between. Germline V lookup: CDR1 SGHTA, CDR2 FQGNSA. The CDR3 here is CASSTGDNSPLHF. DNA for the CDR3: TGTGCCAGCAGCACGGGGGATAATTCACCCCTCCACTTT.

This clonotype was detected many times. The junction departs from germline at one end; a sequencing error may be responsible. The rearrangement uses TRBV29-1 and TRBJ2-7; 9 bases agree with TRBD1. This CDR3 has 14 residues. CDR1 and CDR2 from the germline V gene are SQVTM and ANQGSEA. The CDR3 loop reads CNVEGRDRAYEQCF. Written as DNA, the CDR3 is TGCAACGTTGAAGGTCGGGACAGGGCCTACGAGCAGTGCTTC.

This clonotype was observed at least ten times. The CDR3, as DNA: TGTGCCAGCAGCGGAACTAGCGGGAGTTCTGGGGAGCTGTTTTTT. Its protein is CASSGTSGSSGELFF. The rearrangement joins TRBV12-3 or TRBV12-4 to TRBJ2-2, with 11 bases aligning to TRBD2. The CDR3 contains 15 residues. After removal of 6 bases from V and 8 bases from J, the junction contained 8 bases not matched to a gene.

This chain uses TRBV9 with TRBJ1-1, with 8 bases identical to TRBD1. Germline lookup yields CDR1 SGDLS and CDR2 YYNGEE. V lost 4 bases and J lost 6; bases outside the gene matches: 11. This CDR3 spans 15 amino acids. CDR3 DNA: TGTGCCAGCAGCCAGATACAGGGGGGGTGGGCTGAAGCTTTCTTT. Encoded protein: CASSQIQGGWAEAFF.

This clonotype occurred many times. CDR3 DNA: TGTGCCAGCAGTTACGGGGGGTCGTACACTGAAGCTTTCTTT. Translated: CASSYGGSYTEAFF. The chain has TRBV6-2 or TRBV6-3 and TRBJ1-1, with a possible D match to TRBD1 (5 bases). The CDR3 spans 14 residues. V lost 2 bases to trimming and J lost 3 bases, with 10 bases between them. CDR1 MNHEY and CDR2 SVGEGT come from the germline V gene.

In its sample, this clonotype was seen a few times. The CDR3 region has the DNA TGCAGTGCTACCGCTAGCGGGAGTGGCGACGAGCAGTACTTC. This gives the protein CSATASGSGDEQYF. This chain connects TRBV20-1 to TRBJ2-7, with TRBD2 identical over 10 bases. The germline V gene encodes CDR1 DFQATT and CDR2 SNEGSKA (reference sequence). This CDR3 has 14 amino acids. V lost 4 bases, J lost 5 bases, and 8 bases stayed unmatched.

This clonotype was counted at least ten times. The rearrangement links TRBV12-3 or TRBV12-4 to TRBJ1-2; no clear D gene. The V end lost 1 base, the J end lost 4 bases, and 13 bases lay between the germline ends. The CDR3 runs to 15 residues. This CDR3 reads CASSLESGSFYGYTF. CDR3 in DNA: TGTGCCAGCAGTTTAGAGTCTGGCAGCTTCTATGGCTACACCTTC.

This clonotype showed up many times. The gene calls are TRBV4-2 and TRBJ1-5; TRBD1 is a possible D gene (5 bases). Germline V gives CDR1 LGHNA, CDR2 YNFKEQ. V gave up 0 bases and J gave up 5 bases, with 11 bases separating them. This CDR3 region has 15 residues. This CDR3 is CASSQENRRDQPQHF. For the CDR3, the DNA is TGTGCCAGCAGCCAAGAAAACAGGAGAGATCAGCCCCAGCATTTT.

This clonotype was seen at least ten times. The chain has TRBV11-2 and TRBJ2-7, with 8 bases fitting TRBD2. This CDR3 region has 14 residues. The V gene's germline CDR1 is SGHAT and CDR2 FQNNGV. V dropped 4 bases and J dropped 2; count of bases not matched to a gene: 4. The CDR3 loop reads CASSSAGGPYEQYF. The CDR3 DNA is TGTGCCAGCAGCTCCGCGGGGGGTCCCTACGAGCAGTACTTC.